The 5 T cell receptor beta chains listed next were all sequenced from one sample in a study of radiation and T cells in renal cell carcinoma. Profiling relied on immunoSEQ multiplex PCR, and the TCRdb table lists in-frame clones only, not all of them. Counted here are 120,000 or so clones, around 90% occurring once; the ten biggest clones make up over 4.5%. Time point here: blood 2 weeks post-SBRT. As for treatment: 15 Gy SBRT to primary tumor, nephrectomy 4 weeks later. Specimen: blood, collected from a patient whose treatment included radiotherapy and nephrectomy. Receptors were obtained from a woman in her 70s with renal cell carcinoma.

CDR3 sequence (DNA): TGTGCCAGCAGTTTTCAGGGTTGGCAGCCCCAGCATTTT. It codes for CASSFQGWQPQHF. The chain is built from TRBV7-2 and TRBJ1-5, with D possibly being TRBD1 (5 bases). The germline gives CDR1 SGHTA, CDR2 FQGNSA. The CDR3 runs to 13 residues. The V end lost 6 bases, the J end lost 7 bases, and 13 bases lay between the germline ends.

This chain's CDR3 is CASSPPWGGIGETQYF. As DNA, the CDR3 is TGTGCCAGCAGCCCCCCTTGGGGGGGTATAGGGGAGACCCAGTACTTC. The rearrangement joins TRBV13 to TRBJ2-5; TRBD2 matches at 7 bases. V gave up 5 bases and J gave up 5 bases; unmatched junction bases: 14. This CDR3 comprises 16 residues. Germline CDR1 PRHDT, CDR2 FYEKMQ (reference sequence).

V gene TRBV11-2 combines with J gene TRBJ2-7; D not resolved. Trimming stripped 2 bases from V and 2 bases from J, with 1 base between. CDR3 length equals 11 residues. Germline V gene lookup returns CDR1 SGHAT and CDR2 FQNNGV. This chain's CDR3 is CASSLTYEQYF. The CDR3 DNA is TGTGCCAGCAGCTTAACCTACGAGCAGTACTTC.

The rearrangement uses TRBV6-1 and TRBJ1-2; TRBD1 agrees at 7 bases. After removal of 5 bases from V and 2 bases from J, the junction contained 5 bases not matched to a gene. Germline V CDR1 and CDR2: MNHNS, SASEGT. The CDR3 spans 14 residues. The CDR3 coding sequence is TGTGCCAGCAGTACCACAGGGGCGAACTATGGCTACACCTTC. This translates into CASSTTGANYGYTF.

The rearrangement uses TRBV4-2 and TRBJ1-3, with TRBD1 matching over 8 bases. Losses at the gene ends were 5 bases for V and 0 bases for J; bases not matched to a gene: 6. CDR3 length equals 16 residues. Germline V gives CDR1 LGHNA, CDR2 YNFKEQ. The CDR3 protein is CASSTGQASSGNTIYF. Written as DNA, the CDR3 is TGTGCCAGCAGCACGGGACAGGCCAGCTCTGGAAACACCATATATTTT.